This record covers a single T cell receptor (beta chain). Its specificity is not known. The assay was immunoSEQ multiplex PCR, and TCRdb's table has in-frame clones only and misses some. The sample consists of around 130,000 clones, roughly 90% of them appearing once. This entry comes from a study of T cells in localized non-small cell lung cancer. General study points: Across samples, adjacent lung featured a median around 55 of the top 100 tumor clones. Compared with tumor, uninvolved adjacent lung displayed greater T cell clonality, ranking highest overall. Sequencing, confined to only one tumor region, leaves heterogeneity possible.

V lost 8 bases, J lost 0 bases, and 8 bases lay in between. CDR1 is MNHEY and CDR2 is SVGAGI in the germline V gene. CDR3 length: 12 amino acids. This sequence originates from a female donor older than 55 with stage I lung adenocarcinoma. This sequence joins TRBV6-5 and TRBJ2-7; D unclear. The sequencing here drew on peripheral blood, taken before any cancer treatment. The CDR3 nucleotides read TGTGCCAGCCTCGGCAACTCCTACGAGCAGTACTTC. It codes for CASLGNSYEQYF.